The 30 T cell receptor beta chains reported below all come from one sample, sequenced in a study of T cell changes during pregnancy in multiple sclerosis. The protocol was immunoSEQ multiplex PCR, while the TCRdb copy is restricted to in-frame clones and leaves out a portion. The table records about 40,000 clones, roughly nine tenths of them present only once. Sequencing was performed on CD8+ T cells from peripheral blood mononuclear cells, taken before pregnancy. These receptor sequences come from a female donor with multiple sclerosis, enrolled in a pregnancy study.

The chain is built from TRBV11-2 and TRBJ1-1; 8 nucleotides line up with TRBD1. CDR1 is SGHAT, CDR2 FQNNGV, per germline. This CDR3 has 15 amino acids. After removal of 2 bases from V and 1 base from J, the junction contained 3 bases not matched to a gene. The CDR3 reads CASSLLGQENTEAFF. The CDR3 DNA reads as TGTGCCAGCAGCTTACTGGGACAGGAGAACACTGAAGCTTTCTTT.

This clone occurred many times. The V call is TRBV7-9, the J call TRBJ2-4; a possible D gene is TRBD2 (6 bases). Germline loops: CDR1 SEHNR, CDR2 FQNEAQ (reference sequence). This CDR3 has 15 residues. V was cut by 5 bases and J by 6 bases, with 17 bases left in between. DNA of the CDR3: TGTGCCAGCAGCCGCGCAGGAGGGGACCTAAACATTCAGTACTTC. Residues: CASSRAGGDLNIQYF.

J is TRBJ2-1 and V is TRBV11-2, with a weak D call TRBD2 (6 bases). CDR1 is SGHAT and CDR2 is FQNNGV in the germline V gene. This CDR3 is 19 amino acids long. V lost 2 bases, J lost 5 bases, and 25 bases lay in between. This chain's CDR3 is CASSLFLPTVERVNNEQFF. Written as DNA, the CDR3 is TGTGCCAGCAGCTTATTTCTGCCTACAGTGGAGCGGGTAAACAATGAGCAGTTCTTC.

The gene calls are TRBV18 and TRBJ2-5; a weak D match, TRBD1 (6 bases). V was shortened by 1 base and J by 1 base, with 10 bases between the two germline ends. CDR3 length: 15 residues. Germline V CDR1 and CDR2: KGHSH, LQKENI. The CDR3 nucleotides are TGTGCCAGCTCACCACTCACAGGGCCCCAAGAGACCCAGTACTTC. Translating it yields CASSPLTGPQETQYF.

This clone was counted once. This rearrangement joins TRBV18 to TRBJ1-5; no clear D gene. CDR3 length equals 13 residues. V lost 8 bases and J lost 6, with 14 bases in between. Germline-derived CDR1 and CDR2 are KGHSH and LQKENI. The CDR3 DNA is TGTGCCAGCGCTTTGTCTAGCGGTCAGCCCCAGCATTTT. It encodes CASALSSGQPQHF.

The CDR3 nucleotides are TGTGCCAGCAGCTCTCCTGAGGAGGGAATCGAGGGTGAAAAACTGTTTTTT. Translation gives CASSSPEEGIEGEKLFF. The chain has TRBV7-9 and TRBJ1-4; D uncertain. Germline CDR1 SEHNR, CDR2 FQNEAQ (reference sequence). V was clipped by 4 bases and J by 7 bases, with 22 bases between them. CDR3 length: 17 residues.

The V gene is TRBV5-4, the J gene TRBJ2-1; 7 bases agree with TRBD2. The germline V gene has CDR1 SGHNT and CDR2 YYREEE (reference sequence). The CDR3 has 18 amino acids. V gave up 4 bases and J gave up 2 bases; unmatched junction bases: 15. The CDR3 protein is CASSPPRSSGNPYNEQFF. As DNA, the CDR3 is TGTGCCAGCAGCCCCCCCCGGAGCAGCGGGAACCCCTACAATGAGCAGTTCTTC.

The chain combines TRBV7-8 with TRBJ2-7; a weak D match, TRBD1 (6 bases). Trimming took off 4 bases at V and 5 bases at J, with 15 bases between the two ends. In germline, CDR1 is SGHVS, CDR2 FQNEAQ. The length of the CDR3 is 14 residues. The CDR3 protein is CASSSVGTPDEQYF. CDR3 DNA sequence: TGTGCCAGCAGCTCCGTAGGGACACCAGACGAGCAGTACTTC.

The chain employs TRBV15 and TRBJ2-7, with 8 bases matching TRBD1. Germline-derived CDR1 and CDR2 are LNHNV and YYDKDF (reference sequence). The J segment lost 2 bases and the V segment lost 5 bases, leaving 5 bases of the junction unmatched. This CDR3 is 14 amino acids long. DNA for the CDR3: TGTGCCACCAGCGCGGGACAGGCCACCTACGAGCAGTACTTC. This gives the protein CATSAGQATYEQYF.

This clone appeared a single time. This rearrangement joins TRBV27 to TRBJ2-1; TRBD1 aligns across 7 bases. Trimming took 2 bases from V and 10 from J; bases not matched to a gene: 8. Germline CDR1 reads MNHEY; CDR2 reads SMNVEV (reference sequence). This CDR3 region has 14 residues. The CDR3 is CASSLTPTGIEQFF. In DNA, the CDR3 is TGTGCCAGCAGTTTAACCCCGACAGGGATAGAGCAGTTCTTC.

DNA of the CDR3: TGTGCCAGCAACCGTAGCGGGAGTTTGTACAATGAGCAGTTCTTC. Its translation is CASNRSGSLYNEQFF. The chain is built from TRBV21-1 and TRBJ2-1; TRBD2 is taken as the D call from the table, unchecked against the DNA. TRBV21-1 constitutes a pseudogene. The CDR3 sequence is 15 residues long.

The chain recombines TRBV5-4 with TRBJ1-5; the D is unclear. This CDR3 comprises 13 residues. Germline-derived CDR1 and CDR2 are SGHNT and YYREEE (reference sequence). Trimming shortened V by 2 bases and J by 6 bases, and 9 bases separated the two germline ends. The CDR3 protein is CASSFEGSQPQHF. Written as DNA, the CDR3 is TGTGCCAGCAGCTTCGAGGGAAGTCAGCCCCAGCATTTT.

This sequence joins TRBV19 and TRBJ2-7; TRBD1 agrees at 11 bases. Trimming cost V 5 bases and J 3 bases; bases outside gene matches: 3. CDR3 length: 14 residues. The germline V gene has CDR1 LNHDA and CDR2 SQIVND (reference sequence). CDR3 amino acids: CASSGGTGGYEQYF. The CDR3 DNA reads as TGTGCCAGTAGTGGGGGGACAGGGGGCTACGAGCAGTACTTC.

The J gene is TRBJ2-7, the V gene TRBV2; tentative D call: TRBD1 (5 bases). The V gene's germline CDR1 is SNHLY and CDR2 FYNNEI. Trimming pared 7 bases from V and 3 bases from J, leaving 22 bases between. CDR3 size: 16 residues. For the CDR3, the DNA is TGTGCCAGCAACCACCACTTGGACACCCCAAGCTACGAGCAGTACTTC. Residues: CASNHHLDTPSYEQYF.

The CDR3, as DNA: TGTGCCACCAGCAGTACCGGGACTAGCGGGAGCGAGACCCAGTACTTC. As protein: CATSSTGTSGSETQYF. The V call is TRBV15, the J call TRBJ2-5; 14 bases are a match to TRBD2. Trimming took 3 bases from V and 5 from J; bases not matched to a gene: 5. Germline CDR1 is LNHNV and CDR2 is YYDKDF (reference sequence). The CDR3 has 16 amino acids.

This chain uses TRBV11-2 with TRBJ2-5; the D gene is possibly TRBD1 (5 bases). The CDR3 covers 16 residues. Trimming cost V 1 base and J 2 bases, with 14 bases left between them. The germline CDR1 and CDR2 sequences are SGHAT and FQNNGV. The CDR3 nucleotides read TGTGCCAGCAGCTTAGCGTTAGGACACATACAAGAGACCCAGTACTTC. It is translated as CASSLALGHIQETQYF.

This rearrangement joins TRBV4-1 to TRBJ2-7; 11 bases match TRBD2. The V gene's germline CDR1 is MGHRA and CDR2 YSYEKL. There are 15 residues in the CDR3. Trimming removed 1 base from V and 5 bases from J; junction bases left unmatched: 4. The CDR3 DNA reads TGCGCCAGCAGCCAAGGGCTAGCGGGAGGAGACGAGCAGTACTTC. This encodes CASSQGLAGGDEQYF.

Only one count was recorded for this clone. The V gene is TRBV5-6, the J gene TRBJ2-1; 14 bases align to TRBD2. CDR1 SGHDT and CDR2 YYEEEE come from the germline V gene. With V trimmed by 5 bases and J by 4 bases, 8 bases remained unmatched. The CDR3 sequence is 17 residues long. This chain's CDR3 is CASSQGTSGRLYNEQFF. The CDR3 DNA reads TGTGCCAGCAGTCAAGGGACTAGCGGGAGATTGTACAATGAGCAGTTCTTC. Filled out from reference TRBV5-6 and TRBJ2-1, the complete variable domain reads DAGVTQSPTHLIKTRGQQVTLRCSPKSGHDTVSWYQQALGQGPQFIFQYYEEEERQRGNFPDRFSGHQFPNYSSELNVNALLLGDSALYLCASSQGTSGRLYNEQFFGPGTRLTVL.

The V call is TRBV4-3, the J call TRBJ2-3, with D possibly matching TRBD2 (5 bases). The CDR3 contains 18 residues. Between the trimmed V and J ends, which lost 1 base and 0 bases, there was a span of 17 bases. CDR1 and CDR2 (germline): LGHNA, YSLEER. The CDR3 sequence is CASSQGPSGGPSTDTQYF. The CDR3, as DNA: TGCGCCAGCAGCCAAGGACCTTCTGGAGGTCCTAGCACAGATACGCAGTATTTT.

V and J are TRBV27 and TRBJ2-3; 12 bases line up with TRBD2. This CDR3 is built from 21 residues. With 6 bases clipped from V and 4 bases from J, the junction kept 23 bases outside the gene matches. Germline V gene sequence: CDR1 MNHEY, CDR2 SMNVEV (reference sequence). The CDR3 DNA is TGTGCCAGCAGCTTTTTATGGGGTGCGACTAGCGGGAGTCGGGGCTCAGATACGCAGTATTTT. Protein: CASSFLWGATSGSRGSDTQYF.

The CDR3 region has the DNA TGTGCCTGGGTTCAGGCAGCAAAAATAGCGAACACCGGGGAGCTGTTTTTT. This encodes CAWVQAAKIANTGELFF. J is TRBJ2-2 and V is TRBV30; D is unclear. The CDR3 is 17 residues long. Germline CDR1 reads GTSNPN; CDR2 reads SVGIG (reference sequence). Trimming cost V 5 bases and J 0 bases, with 19 bases left between them.

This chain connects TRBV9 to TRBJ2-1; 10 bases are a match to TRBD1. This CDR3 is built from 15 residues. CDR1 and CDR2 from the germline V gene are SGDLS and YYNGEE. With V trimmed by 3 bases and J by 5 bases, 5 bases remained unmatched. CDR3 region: CASSARDRGHNEQFF. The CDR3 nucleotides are TGTGCCAGCAGCGCCCGGGACAGGGGACACAATGAGCAGTTCTTC.

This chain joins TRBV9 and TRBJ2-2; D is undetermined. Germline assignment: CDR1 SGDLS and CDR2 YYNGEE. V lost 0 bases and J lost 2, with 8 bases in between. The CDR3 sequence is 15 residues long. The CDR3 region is CASSVGRDNTGELFF. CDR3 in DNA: TGTGCCAGCAGCGTAGGCCGAGATAACACCGGGGAGCTGTTTTTT. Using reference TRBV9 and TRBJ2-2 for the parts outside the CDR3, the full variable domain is DSGVTQTPKHLITATGQRVTLRCSPRSGDLSVYWYQQSLDQGLQFLIQYYNGEERAKGNILERFSAQQFPDLHSELNLSSLELGDSALYFCASSVGRDNTGELFFGEGSRLTVL.

The CDR3 region has the DNA TGTGCCAGCAGTTCCCGGGAGACCAAAGAGACCCAGTACTTC. It translates to CASSSRETKETQYF. This chain uses TRBV6-6 with TRBJ2-5; D perhaps matches TRBD2 (6 bases). Germline V CDR1 and CDR2: MNHNY, SVGAGI (reference sequence). The CDR3 contains 14 residues. Between the trimmed V and J ends, which lost 4 bases and 3 bases, there was a span of 12 bases.

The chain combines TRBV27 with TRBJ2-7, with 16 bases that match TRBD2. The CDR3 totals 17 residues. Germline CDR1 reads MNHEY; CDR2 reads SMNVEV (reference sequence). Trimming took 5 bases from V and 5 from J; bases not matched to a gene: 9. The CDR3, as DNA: TGTGCCAGCAGTCTGCAACCGGGACTAGCGGGAGGGCACGAGCAGTACTTC. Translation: CASSLQPGLAGGHEQYF.

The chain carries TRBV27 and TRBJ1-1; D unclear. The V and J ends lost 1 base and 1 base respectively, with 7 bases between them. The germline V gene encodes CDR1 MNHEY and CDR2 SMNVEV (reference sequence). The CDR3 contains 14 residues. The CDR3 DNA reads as TGTGCCAGCAGTTTATGGTCGGGGAACACTGAAGCTTTCTTT. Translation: CASSLWSGNTEAFF.

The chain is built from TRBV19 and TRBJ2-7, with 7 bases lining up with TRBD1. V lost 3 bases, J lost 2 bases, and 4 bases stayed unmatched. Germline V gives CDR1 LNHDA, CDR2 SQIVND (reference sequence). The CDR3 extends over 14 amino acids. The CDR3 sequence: CASSIKTGTYEQYF. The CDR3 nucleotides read TGTGCCAGTAGTATCAAGACAGGGACCTACGAGCAGTACTTC.

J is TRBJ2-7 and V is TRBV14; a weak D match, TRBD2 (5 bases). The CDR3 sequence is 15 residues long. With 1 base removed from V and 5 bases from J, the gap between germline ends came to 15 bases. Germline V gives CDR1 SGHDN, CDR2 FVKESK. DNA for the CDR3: TGTGCCAGCAGCCAAGGGAACCCTCTGAGGGACGAGCAGTACTTC. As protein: CASSQGNPLRDEQYF.

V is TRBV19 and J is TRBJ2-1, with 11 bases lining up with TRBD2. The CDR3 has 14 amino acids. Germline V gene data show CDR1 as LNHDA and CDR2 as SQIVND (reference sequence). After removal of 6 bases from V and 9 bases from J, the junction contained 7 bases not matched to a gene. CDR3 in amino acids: CASRVAGGRTEQFF. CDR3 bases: TGTGCCAGTAGGGTAGCGGGAGGGAGGACTGAGCAGTTCTTC.

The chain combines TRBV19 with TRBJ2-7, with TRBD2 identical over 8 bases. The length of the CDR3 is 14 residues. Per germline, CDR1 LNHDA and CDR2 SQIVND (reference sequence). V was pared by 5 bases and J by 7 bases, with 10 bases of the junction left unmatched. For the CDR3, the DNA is TGTGCCAGTAGTTTTGGGACTAGTCTTGGAGAGCAGTACTTC. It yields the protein CASSFGTSLGEQYF.